Below are 19 T cell receptor beta chains sequenced from a single sample in a study of CD8 T cells in ankylosing spondylitis (dated by TCRdb to 2016 to 2017). To prepare the library, 5' RACE was applied. Sequencing instrument: Illumina HiSeq 2500. TCRdb trimmed public reads at Q25 via fastp, called clones via MiXCR and kept in-frame beta chains. Rows with one shared CDR3 protein collapse into an entry with the most common genes and DNA. This sample lists 200,000 to 250,000 distinct CDR3 sequences; roughly 32% were detected once. The ten largest clones represent approximately 4% of the sample. Material for sequencing was blood, either unsorted or a sorted T cell fraction (not recorded which). These receptors were collected from a male donor with ankylosing spondylitis or in good health (not recorded which).

The V call is TRBV12-3 or TRBV12-4, the J call TRBJ2-7; D uncertain. The CDR3 runs to 11 residues. V was pared by 3 bases and J by 5 bases, with 5 bases between. CDR3 amino acids: CASSFTHEQYF. In nucleotides, the CDR3 is TGTGCCAGCAGTTTTACACACGAGCAGTACTTC.

Of note for this clonotype: One end of the junction fails to match germline, which may point to a read error. The rearrangement joins TRBV28 to TRBJ2-3, with D perhaps matching TRBD2 (6 bases). CDR1 is MDHEN and CDR2 is SYDVKM in the germline V gene. The CDR3 runs to 16 residues. The CDR3: CASSLGGRGHPDTQYF. The DNA for the CDR3 is TGTGCCAGCAGTTTAGGCGGGCGGGGCCATCCAGATACGCAGTATTTC.

This clonotype was detected only a few times. This sequence joins TRBV7-2 and TRBJ1-3, with D hard to call. Germline V lookup: CDR1 SGHTA, CDR2 FQGNSA. CDR3 length: 16 amino acids. The ends were cut back, 5 bases at V and 0 bases at J, with 14 bases in the middle. CDR3 bases: TGTGCCAGCAGCCCCGACGGTGGGCGCTCTGGAAACACCATATATTTT. It yields the protein CASSPDGGRSGNTIYF. The whole variable domain, remainder taken from reference TRBV7-2 and TRBJ1-3, is GAGVSQSPSNKVTEKGKDVELRCDPISGHTALYWYRQSLGQGLEFLIYFQGNSAPDKSGLPSDRFSAERTGGSVSTLTIQRTQQEDSAVYLCASSPDGGRSGNTIYFGEGSWLTVV.

The table lists this clonotype with a count of one. V and J are TRBV28 and TRBJ2-3, with 7 nucleotides matching TRBD1. V was clipped by 5 bases and J by 2 bases; unmatched bases: 7. This CDR3 comprises 15 residues. Germline loops: CDR1 MDHEN, CDR2 SYDVKM. The CDR3 region is CASSRPGTATDTQYF. The CDR3 DNA sequence: TGTGCCAGCAGTCGCCCCGGGACAGCCACAGATACGCAGTATTTT.

The chain couples TRBV5-1 to TRBJ2-7; 10 bases line up with TRBD1. The CDR3 is 14 residues long. V lost 3 bases, J lost 6 bases, and 6 bases stayed unmatched. Germline V CDR1 and CDR2: SGHRS, YFSETQ. The CDR3 DNA follows: TGCGCCAGCAGCTGGGGACAGGGGTTCGGCGAGCAGTACTTC. Translated: CASSWGQGFGEQYF.

This clonotype was picked up a small number of times. This chain uses TRBV7-9 with TRBJ2-2; 7 bases are shared with TRBD2. This CDR3 region has 17 residues. The junction had 11 bases not matched to a gene; V was cut back by 3 bases and J by 4 bases. Germline CDR1 reads SEHNR; CDR2 reads FQNEAQ (reference sequence). In DNA, the CDR3 is TGTGCCAGCAGCTTCTTCCGCAAACTAGCGTCCACCGGGGAGCTGTTTTTT. Translating it yields CASSFFRKLASTGELFF.

The rearrangement uses TRBV4-2 and TRBJ2-1; D remains ambiguous. Per the germline V gene, CDR1 is LGHNA and CDR2 is YNFKEQ. V dropped 8 bases and J dropped 2 bases, with 16 bases sitting between them. The CDR3 consists of 15 residues. CDR3 protein: CASGPAGFAYNEQFF. The CDR3, as DNA: TGTGCCAGCGGCCCCGCAGGATTCGCCTACAATGAGCAGTTCTTC.

The chain joins TRBV15 to TRBJ2-1; 8 nucleotides line up with TRBD1. CDR3 length equals 20 residues. V shed 0 bases, J shed 1 base, and the junction held 14 bases outside the gene matches. Looked up from germline, CDR1 is LNHNV and CDR2 is YYDKDF (reference sequence). The CDR3 DNA follows: TGTGCCACCAGCAGAGATAGGGCCAGGGGGCCTGAGGGGTCCTACAATGAGCAGTTCTTC. Translation gives CATSRDRARGPEGSYNEQFF.

The chain uses TRBV5-1 and TRBJ2-2, with D unresolved. The V gene lost 2 bases and the J gene lost 3 bases, with 2 bases spanning the gap. CDR3 length equals 12 residues. The germline V gene encodes CDR1 SGHRS and CDR2 YFSETQ. CDR3 protein: CASSFDTGELFF. CDR3 nucleotides: TGCGCCAGCAGCTTTGACACCGGGGAGCTGTTTTTT.

The CDR3 spells CASSQTVSSYNEQFF. CDR3 sequence (DNA): TGTGCCAGCAGCCAAACGGTGAGCTCCTACAATGAGCAGTTCTTC. The V and J genes are TRBV3-1 and TRBJ2-1; unclear D gene. Trimming pared 2 bases from V and 0 bases from J, leaving 8 bases between. Germline CDR1 reads LGHDT; CDR2 reads YNNKEL (reference sequence). This CDR3 region has 15 residues.

This clonotype appeared a few times. V usage is TRBV6-5 and J usage is TRBJ2-1; TRBD2 might be the D (6 bases). The CDR3 contains 12 residues. V was trimmed by 0 bases and J by 9 bases, leaving 6 bases between them. CDR1 is MNHEY, CDR2 SVGAGI, per germline. CDR3 protein: CASSYSGGEQFF. The DNA for the CDR3 is TGTGCCAGCAGTTACTCGGGAGGTGAGCAGTTCTTC.

This chain joins TRBV20-1 and TRBJ2-5; 12 bases are shared with TRBD2. Trimming took 5 bases from V and 4 from J; bases not matched to a gene: 11. Per the germline V gene, CDR1 is DFQATT and CDR2 is SNEGSKA (reference sequence). The CDR3 length is 16 residues. The CDR3 loop reads CSAGSTSGGRRETQYF. In DNA form, the CDR3 reads TGCAGTGCTGGGTCGACTAGCGGGGGACGTAGAGAGACCCAGTACTTC.

CDR3 bases: TGCGCCAGCAGCCCTCGGACCACCCGCTCCTACAATGAGCAGTTCTTC. It translates to CASSPRTTRSYNEQFF. This chain connects TRBV4-1 to TRBJ2-1, with no clear D. V was trimmed by 4 bases and J by 0 bases, leaving 13 bases between them. The CDR3 loop spans 16 amino acids. The germline V gene encodes CDR1 MGHRA and CDR2 YSYEKL.

This clonotype was counted a few times. J is TRBJ2-2 and V is TRBV6-5, with TRBD1 as a possible D gene (5 bases). The ends were cut back, 0 bases at V and 4 bases at J, with 9 bases in the middle. The germline V gene encodes CDR1 MNHEY and CDR2 SVGAGI. The length of the CDR3 is 15 residues. The CDR3: CASSYSGTGTGELFF. CDR3 sequence (DNA): TGTGCCAGCAGTTACTCGGGTACAGGCACCGGGGAGCTGTTTTTT.

This clonotype was detected only a few times. The chain combines TRBV18 with TRBJ2-1, with TRBD1 as a possible D gene (5 bases). Germline V gives CDR1 KGHSH, CDR2 LQKENI. The CDR3 extends over 14 amino acids. V shed 2 bases and J shed 6 bases, with 11 bases lying between them. The CDR3 spells CASSPSRGSNEQFF. DNA of the CDR3: TGTGCCAGCTCACCATCTAGGGGAAGCAATGAGCAGTTCTTC.

This clonotype appeared a few times. The chain carries TRBV6-4 and TRBJ1-5; 8 bases map to TRBD1. CDR1 is MRHNA and CDR2 is SNTAGT in the germline V gene. V lost 3 bases and J lost 2; bases outside the gene matches: 3. CDR3 length equals 15 residues. The DNA for the CDR3 is TGTGCCAGCAGTGATCAGGGGGCGGGCAATCAGCCCCAGCATTTT. Its translation is CASSDQGAGNQPQHF.

The chain links TRBV29-1 to TRBJ2-3; D remains ambiguous. Between the trimmed V and J ends, which lost 4 bases and 4 bases, there was a span of 12 bases. This CDR3 spans 13 amino acids. The V gene's germline CDR1 is SQVTM and CDR2 ANQGSEA. CDR3 sequence: CSVVFGVPDTQYF. DNA of the CDR3: TGCAGCGTTGTGTTTGGGGTCCCAGATACGCAGTATTTT.

The V and J genes are TRBV6-1 and TRBJ1-3; the D gene is possibly TRBD1 (5 bases). Trimming took 5 bases from V and 5 from J, leaving 16 bases between them. This CDR3 region has 15 residues. The V gene's germline CDR1 is MNHNS and CDR2 SASEGT. CDR3 sequence reads: CASSPIQGPRNTIYF. The CDR3 DNA is TGTGCCAGCAGTCCGATTCAGGGCCCCAGAAACACCATATATTTT.

This clonotype was counted only a few times. CDR3 sequence reads: CASSQDRQGALGYTF. The CDR3 coding sequence is TGCGCCAGCAGCCAAGATCGACAGGGGGCGCTTGGCTACACCTTC. This chain uses TRBV4-1 with TRBJ1-2; 10 nucleotides line up with TRBD1. Germline CDR1 reads MGHRA; CDR2 reads YSYEKL. V lost 0 bases and J lost 7; bases outside the gene matches: 5. This CDR3 is built from 15 residues.